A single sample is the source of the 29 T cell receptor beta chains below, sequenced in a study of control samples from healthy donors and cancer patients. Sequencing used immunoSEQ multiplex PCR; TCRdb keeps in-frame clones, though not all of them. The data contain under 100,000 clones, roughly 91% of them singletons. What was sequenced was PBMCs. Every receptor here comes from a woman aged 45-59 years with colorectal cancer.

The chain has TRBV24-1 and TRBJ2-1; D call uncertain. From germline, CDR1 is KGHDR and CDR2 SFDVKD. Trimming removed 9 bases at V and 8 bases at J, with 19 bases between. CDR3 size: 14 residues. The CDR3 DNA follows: TGTGCCACCGCCTCACCCCGCTCCCGGGATGAGCAGTTCTTC. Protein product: CATASPRSRDEQFF.

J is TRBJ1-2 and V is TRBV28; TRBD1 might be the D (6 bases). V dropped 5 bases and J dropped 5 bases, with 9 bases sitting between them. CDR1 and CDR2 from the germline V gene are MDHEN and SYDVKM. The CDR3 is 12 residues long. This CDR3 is CASSTTGYGYTF. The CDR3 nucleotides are TGTGCCAGCAGTACTACAGGGTATGGCTACACCTTC.

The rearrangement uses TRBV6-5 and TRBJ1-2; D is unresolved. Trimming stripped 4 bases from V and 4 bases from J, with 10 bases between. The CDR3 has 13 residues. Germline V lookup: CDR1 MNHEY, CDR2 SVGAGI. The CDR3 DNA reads TGTGCCAGCAGTTCCTACAGCGGCTATGGCTACACCTTC. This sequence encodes CASSSYSGYGYTF.

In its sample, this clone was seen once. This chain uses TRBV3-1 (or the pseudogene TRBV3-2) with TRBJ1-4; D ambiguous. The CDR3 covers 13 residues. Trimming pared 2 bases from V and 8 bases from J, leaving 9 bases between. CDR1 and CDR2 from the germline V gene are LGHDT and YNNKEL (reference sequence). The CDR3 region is CASSQKLLEKLFF. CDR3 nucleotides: TGTGCCAGCAGCCAAAAGCTGTTAGAAAAACTGTTTTTT.

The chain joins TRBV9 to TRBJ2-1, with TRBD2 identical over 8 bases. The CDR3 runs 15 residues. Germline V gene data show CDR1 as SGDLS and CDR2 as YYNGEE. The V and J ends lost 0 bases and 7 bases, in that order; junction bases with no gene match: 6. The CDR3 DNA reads TGTGCCAGCAGCGTAGCCAGCGGGGGACATAATGAGCAGTTCTTC. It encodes CASSVASGGHNEQFF.

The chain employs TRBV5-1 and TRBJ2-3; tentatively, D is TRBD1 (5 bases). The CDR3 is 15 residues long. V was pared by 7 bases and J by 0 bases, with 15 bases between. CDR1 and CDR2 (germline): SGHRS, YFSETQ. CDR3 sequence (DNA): TGCGCCAGCGCTCGGTCAGGGCAAAGCACAGATACGCAGTATTTT. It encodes CASARSGQSTDTQYF.

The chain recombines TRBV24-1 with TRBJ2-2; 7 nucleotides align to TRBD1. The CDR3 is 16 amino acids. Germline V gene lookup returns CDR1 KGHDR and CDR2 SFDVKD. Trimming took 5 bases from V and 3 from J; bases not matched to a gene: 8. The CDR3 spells CATSAARGWDTGELFF. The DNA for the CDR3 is TGTGCCACCAGTGCGGCCAGGGGGTGGGACACCGGGGAGCTGTTTTTT.

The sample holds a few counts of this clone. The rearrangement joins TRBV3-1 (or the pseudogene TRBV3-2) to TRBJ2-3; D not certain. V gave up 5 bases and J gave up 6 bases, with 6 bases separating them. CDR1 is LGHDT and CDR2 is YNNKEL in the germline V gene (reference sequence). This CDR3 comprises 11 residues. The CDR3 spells CASSNTDTQYF. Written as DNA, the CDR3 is TGTGCCAGCAGCAACACCGATACGCAGTATTTT.

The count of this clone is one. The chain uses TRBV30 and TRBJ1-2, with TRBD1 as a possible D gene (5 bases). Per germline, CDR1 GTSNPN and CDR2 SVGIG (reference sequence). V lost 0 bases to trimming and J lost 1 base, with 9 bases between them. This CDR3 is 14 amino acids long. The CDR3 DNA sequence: TGTGCCTGGAGTGTACAGGCTGTTAACTATGGCTACACCTTC. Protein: CAWSVQAVNYGYTF.

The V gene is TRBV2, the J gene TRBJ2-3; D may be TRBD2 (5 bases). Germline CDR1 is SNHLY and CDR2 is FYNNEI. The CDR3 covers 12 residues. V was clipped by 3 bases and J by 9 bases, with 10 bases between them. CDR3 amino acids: CASSEDSSTQYF. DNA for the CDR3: TGTGCCAGCAGTGAGGACTCGTCAACGCAGTATTTT.

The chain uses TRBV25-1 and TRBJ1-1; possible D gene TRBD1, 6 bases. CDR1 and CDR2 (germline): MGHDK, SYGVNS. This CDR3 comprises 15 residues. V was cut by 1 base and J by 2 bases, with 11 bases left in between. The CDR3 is CASSEWGTSNTEAFF. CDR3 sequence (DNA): TGTGCCAGCAGTGAATGGGGGACATCCAACACTGAAGCTTTCTTT. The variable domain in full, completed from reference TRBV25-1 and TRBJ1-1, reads EADIYQTPRYLVIGTGKKITLECSQTMGHDKMYWYQQDPGMELHLIHYSYGVNSTEKGDLSSESTVSRIRTEHFPLTLESARPSHTSQYLCASSEWGTSNTEAFFGQGTRLTVV.

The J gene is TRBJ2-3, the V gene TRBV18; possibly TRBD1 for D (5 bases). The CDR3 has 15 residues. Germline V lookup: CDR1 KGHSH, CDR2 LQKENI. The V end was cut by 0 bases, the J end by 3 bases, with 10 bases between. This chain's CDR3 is CASSPPGQSTDTQYF. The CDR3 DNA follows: TGTGCCAGCTCACCACCGGGGCAAAGTACAGATACGCAGTATTTT.

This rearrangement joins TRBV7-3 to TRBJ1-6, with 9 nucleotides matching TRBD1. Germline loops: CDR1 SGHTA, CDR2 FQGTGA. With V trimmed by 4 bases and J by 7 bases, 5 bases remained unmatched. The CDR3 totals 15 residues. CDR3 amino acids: CASSSTGTGNSPLHF. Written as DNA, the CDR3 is TGTGCCAGCAGCTCGACCGGGACAGGGAATTCACCCCTCCACTTT.

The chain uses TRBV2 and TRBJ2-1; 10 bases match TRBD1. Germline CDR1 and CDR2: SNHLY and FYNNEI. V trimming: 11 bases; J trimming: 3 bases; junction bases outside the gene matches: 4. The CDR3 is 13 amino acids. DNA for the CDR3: TGTGCCTGTAGGGACAGGGGCTACAATGAGCAGTTCTTC. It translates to CACRDRGYNEQFF.

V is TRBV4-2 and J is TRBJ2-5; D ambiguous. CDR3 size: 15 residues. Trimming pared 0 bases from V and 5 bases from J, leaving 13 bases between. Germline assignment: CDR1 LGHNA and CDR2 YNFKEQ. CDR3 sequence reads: CASSQEGNPRETQYF. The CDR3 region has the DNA TGTGCCAGCAGCCAAGAGGGCAATCCGCGGGAGACCCAGTACTTC.

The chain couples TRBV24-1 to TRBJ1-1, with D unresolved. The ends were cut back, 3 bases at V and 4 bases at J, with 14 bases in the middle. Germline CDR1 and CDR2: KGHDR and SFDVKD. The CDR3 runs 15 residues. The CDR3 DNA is TGTGCCACCAGTGATGCCCTGTGGGTGGCCACTGAAGCTTTCTTT. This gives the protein CATSDALWVATEAFF.

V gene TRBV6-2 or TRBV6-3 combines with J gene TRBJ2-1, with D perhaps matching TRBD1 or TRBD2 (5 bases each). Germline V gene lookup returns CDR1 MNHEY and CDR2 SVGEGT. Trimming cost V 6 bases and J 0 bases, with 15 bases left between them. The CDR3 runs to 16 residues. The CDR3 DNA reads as TGTGCCAGCAGCTTCTCCGGGACCCGCTCCTACAATGAGCAGTTCTTC. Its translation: CASSFSGTRSYNEQFF.

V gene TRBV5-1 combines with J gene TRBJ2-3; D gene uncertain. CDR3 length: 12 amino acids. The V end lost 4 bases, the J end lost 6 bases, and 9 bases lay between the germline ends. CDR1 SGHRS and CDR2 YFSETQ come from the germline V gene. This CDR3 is CASSAETDTQYF. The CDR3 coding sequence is TGCGCCAGCAGCGCCGAGACGGATACGCAGTATTTT.

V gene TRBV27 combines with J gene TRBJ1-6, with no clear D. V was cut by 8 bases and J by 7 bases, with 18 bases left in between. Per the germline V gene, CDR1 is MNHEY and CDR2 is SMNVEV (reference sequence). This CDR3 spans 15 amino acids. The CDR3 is CASRLWGAGNSPLHF. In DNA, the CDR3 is TGTGCCAGCCGTCTATGGGGTGCCGGGAATTCACCCCTCCACTTT.

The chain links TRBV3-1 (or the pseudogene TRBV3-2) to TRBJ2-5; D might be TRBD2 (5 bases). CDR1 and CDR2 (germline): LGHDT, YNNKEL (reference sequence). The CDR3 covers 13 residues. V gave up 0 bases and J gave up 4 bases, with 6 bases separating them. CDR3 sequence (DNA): TGTGCCAGCAGCCAAGACCGGGGAGAGACCCAGTACTTC. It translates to CASSQDRGETQYF.

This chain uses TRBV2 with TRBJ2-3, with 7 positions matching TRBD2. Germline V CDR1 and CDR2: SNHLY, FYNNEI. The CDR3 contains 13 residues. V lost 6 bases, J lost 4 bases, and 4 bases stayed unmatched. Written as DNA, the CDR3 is TGTGCCAGCAGGGGGGGGAACTCAGATACGCAGTATTTT. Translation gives CASRGGNSDTQYF.

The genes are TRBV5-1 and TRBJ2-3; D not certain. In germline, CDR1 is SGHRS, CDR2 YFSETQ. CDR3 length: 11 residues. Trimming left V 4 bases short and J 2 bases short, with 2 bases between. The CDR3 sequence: CASSATDTQYF. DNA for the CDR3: TGCGCCAGCAGCGCCACAGATACGCAGTATTTT.

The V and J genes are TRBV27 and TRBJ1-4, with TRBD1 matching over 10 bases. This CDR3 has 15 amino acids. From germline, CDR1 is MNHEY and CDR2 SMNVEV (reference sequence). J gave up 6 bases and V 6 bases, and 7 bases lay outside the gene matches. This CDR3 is CASRRLTGGHEKLFF. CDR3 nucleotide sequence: TGTGCCAGCAGACGCCTGACAGGGGGCCATGAAAAACTGTTTTTT. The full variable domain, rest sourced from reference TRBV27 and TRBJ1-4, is EAQVTQNPRYLITVTGKKLTVTCSQNMNHEYMSWYRQDPGLGLRQIYYSMNVEVTDKGDVPEGYKVSRKEKRNFPLILESPSPNQTSLYFCASRRLTGGHEKLFFGSGTQLSVL.

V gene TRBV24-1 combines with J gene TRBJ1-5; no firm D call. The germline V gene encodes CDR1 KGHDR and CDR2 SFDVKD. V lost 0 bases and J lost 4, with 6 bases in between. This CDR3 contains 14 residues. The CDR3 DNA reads TGTGCCACCAGTGATTTGGCCGAGAATCAGCCCCAGCATTTT. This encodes CATSDLAENQPQHF.

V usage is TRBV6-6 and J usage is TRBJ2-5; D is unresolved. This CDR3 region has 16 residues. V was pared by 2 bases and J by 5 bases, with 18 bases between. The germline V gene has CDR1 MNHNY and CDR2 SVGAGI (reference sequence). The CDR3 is CASSYDSTRLGETQYF. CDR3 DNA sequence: TGTGCCAGCAGTTACGATTCTACACGCTTGGGGGAGACCCAGTACTTC.

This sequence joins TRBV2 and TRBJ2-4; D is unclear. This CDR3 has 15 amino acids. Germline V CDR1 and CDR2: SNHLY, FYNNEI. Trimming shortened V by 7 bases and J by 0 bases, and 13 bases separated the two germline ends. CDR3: CASNSGLLAKNIQYF. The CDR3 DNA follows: TGTGCCAGCAATTCCGGTTTGTTAGCCAAAAACATTCAGTACTTC.

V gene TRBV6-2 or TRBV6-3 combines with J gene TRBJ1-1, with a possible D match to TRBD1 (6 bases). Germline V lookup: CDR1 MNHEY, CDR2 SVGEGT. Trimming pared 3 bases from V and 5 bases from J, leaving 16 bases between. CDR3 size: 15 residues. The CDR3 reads CASSYYTGIGTEAFF. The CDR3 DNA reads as TGTGCCAGCAGTTATTACACAGGGATTGGGACTGAAGCTTTCTTT.

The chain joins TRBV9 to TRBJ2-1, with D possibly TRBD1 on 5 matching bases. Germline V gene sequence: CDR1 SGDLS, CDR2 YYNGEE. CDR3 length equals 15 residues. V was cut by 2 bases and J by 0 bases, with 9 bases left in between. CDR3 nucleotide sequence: TGTGCCAGCAGCGTTCAGGGCAGCTCCTACAATGAGCAGTTCTTC. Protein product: CASSVQGSSYNEQFF. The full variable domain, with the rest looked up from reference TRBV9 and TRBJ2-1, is DSGVTQTPKHLITATGQRVTLRCSPRSGDLSVYWYQQSLDQGLQFLIQYYNGEERAKGNILERFSAQQFPDLHSELNLSSLELGDSALYFCASSVQGSSYNEQFFGPGTRLTVL.

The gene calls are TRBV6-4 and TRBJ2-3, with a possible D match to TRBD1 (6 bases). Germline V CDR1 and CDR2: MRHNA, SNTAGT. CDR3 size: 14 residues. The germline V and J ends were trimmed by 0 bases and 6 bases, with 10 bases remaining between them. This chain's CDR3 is CASSDSFQGDTQYF. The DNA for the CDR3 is TGTGCCAGCAGTGACTCCTTCCAGGGGGATACGCAGTATTTT.